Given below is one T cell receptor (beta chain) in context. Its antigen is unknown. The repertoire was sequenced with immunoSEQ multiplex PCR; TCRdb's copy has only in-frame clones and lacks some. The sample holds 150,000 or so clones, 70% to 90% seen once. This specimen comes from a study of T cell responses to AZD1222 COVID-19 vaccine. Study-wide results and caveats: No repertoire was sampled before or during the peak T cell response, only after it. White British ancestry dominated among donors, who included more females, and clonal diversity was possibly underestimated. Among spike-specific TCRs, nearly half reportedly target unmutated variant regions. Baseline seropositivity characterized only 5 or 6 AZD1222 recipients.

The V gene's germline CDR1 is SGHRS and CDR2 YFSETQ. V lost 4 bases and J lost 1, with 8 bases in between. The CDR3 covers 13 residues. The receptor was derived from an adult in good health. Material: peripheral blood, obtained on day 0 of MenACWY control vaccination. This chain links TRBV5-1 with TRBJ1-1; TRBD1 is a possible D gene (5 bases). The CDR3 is CASSIGQNTEAFF. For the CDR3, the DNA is TGCGCCAGCAGCATCGGACAGAACACTGAAGCTTTCTTT.